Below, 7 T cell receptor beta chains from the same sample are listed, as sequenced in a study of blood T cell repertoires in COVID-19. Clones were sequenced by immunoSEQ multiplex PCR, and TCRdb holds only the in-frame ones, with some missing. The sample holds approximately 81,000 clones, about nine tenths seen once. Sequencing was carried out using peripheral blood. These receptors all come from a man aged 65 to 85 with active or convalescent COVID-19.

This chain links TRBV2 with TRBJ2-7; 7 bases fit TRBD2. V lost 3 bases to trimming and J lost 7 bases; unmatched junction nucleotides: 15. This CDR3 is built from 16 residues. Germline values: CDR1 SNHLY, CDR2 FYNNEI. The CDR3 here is CASSERVAGPPGEQYF. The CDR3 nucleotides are TGTGCCAGCAGTGAGAGGGTAGCGGGCCCTCCTGGGGAGCAGTACTTC.

The CDR3 DNA reads as TGTGCCAGCAGTGATTTGGGGCATGGCTACACCTTC. The encoded protein is CASSDLGHGYTF. This chain joins TRBV2 and TRBJ1-2; weak D call: TRBD1 (5 bases). From germline, CDR1 is SNHLY and CDR2 FYNNEI. Trimming removed 3 bases at V and 6 bases at J, with 8 bases between. This CDR3 has 12 amino acids.

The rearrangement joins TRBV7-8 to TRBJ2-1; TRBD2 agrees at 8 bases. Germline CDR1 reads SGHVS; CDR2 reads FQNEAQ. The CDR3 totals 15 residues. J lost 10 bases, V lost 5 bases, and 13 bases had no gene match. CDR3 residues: CASSRIDWSGGEQFF. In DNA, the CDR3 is TGTGCCAGCAGCCGCATCGACTGGTCGGGGGGGGAGCAGTTCTTC. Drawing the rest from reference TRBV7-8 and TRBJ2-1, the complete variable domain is GAGVSQSPRYKVAKRGQDVALRCDPISGHVSLFWYQQALGQGPEFLTYFQNEAQLDKSGLPSDRFFAERPEGSVSTLKIQRTQQEDSAVYLCASSRIDWSGGEQFFGPGTRLTVL.

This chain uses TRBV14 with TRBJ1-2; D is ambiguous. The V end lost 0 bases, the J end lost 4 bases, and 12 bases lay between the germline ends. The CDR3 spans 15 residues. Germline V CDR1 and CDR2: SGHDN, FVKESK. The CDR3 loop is CASSQEQQYRYGYTF. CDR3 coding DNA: TGTGCCAGCAGCCAAGAACAGCAATATCGCTATGGCTACACCTTC.

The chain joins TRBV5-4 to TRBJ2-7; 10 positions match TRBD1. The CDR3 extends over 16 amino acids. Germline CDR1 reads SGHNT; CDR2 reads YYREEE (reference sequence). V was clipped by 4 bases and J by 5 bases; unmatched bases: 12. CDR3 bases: TGTGCCAGCAGCGGCCGGGGGACAGGGGACGTCCACGAGCAGTACTTC. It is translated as CASSGRGTGDVHEQYF.

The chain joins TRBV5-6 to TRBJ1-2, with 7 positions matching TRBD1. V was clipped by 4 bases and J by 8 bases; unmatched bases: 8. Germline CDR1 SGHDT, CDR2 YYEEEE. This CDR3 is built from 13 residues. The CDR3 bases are TGTGCCAGCAGCCTGGAGGGACAGTCGGGCTACACCTTC. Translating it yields CASSLEGQSGYTF. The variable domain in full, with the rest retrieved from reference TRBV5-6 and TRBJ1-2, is DAGVTQSPTHLIKTRGQQVTLRCSPKSGHDTVSWYQQALGQGPQFIFQYYEEEERQRGNFPDRFSGHQFPNYSSELNVNALLLGDSALYLCASSLEGQSGYTFGSGTRLTVV.

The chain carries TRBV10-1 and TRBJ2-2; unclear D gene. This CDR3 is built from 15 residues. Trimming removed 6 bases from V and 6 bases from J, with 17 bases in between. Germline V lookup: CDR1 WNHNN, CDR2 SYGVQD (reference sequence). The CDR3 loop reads CASRCPSPGPGELFF. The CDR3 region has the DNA TGCGCCAGCAGGTGCCCCTCCCCCGGTCCCGGGGAGCTGTTTTTT.